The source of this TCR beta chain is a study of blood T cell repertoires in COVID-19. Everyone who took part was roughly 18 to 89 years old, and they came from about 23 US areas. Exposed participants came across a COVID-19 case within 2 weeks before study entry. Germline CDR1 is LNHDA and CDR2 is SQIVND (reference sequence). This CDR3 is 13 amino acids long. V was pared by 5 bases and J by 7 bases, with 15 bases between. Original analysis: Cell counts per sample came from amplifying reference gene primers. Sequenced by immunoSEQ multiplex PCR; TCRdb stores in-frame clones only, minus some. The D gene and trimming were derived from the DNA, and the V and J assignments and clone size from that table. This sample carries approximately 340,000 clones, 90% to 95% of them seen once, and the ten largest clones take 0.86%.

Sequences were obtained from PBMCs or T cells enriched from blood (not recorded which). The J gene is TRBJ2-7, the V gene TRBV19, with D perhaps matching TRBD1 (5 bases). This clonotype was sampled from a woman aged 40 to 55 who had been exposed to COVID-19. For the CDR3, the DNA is TGTGCCAGTAGTGTGCTTGGGGCTGATGAGCAGTACTTC. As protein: CASSVLGADEQYF.